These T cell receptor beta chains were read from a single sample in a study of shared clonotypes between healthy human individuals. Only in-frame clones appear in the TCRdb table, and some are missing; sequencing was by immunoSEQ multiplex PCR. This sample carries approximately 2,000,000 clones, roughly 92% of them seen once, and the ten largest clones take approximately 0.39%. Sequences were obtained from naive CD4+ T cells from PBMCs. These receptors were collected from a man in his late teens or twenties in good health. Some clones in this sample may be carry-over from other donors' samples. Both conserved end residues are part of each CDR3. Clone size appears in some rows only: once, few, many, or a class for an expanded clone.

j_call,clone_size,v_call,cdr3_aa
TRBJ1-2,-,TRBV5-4,CASSKGIANYGYTF
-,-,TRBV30,CAWSVWDRDLYEQYF
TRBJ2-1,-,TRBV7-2,CASSQRGSFYNEQFF
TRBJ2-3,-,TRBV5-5,CASGQRASTDTQYF
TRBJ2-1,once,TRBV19,CASSIGYTYNEQFF
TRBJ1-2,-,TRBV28,CASSPPGYTYGYTF
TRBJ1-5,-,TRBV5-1,CASSLVVGQPQHF
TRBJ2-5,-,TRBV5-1,CASSWRVSQETQYF
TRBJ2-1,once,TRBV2,CASSSIGGVYNEQFF
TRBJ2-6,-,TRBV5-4,CASSAKGTGGIGANVLTF
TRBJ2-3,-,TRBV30,CAWSSKGRVRTDTQYF
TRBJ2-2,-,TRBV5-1,CASSLVLRQGATGELFF
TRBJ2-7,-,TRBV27,CASSLSLAAAYEQYF
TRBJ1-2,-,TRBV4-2,CASSPRGSYYGYTF
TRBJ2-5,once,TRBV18,CASSPRAGQQETQYF
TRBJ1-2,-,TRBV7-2,CASSLGGPSGSYGYTF
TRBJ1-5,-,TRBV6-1,CAGGKLDSNQPQHF
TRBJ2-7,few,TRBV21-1,CASSIGGPYEQYF
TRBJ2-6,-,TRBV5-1,CASSLESGANVLTF
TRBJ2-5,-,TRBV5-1,CAAGLHTQETQYF
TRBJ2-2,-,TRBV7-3,CASSLGTGNTGELFF
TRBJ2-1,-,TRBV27,CASSLLAGGINEQFF
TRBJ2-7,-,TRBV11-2,CASSLLAGDYEQYF
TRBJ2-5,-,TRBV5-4,CASSETGGQETQYF
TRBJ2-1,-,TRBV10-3,CATGWGDHPYNEQFF
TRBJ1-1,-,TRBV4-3,CASSQQLPGQPWGEAFF
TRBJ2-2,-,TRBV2,CASSYDRVNTGELFF
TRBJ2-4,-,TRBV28,CASSYPIEGKNIQYF
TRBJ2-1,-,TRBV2,CASSEATSGSAEQFF
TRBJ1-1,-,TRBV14,CASSQFDRANTEAFF
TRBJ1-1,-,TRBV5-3,CARSLVGQNTEAFF
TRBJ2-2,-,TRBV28,CASSKWTGNTGELFF
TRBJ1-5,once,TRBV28,CASSSFFRQLYQPQHF
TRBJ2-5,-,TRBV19,CASSPQGMANQETQYF
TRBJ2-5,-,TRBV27,CASSLFYSEPQETQYF
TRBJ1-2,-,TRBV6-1,CASIPDSRGYTF
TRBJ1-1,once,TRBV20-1,CSASPGPEAFF
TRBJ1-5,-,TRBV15,CATSRDRGQAQPQHF
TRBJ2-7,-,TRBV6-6,CASSSPGQGTHEQYF
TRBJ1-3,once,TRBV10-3,CAISESSHSGNTIYF
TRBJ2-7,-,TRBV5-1,CASGLAGGPYEQYF